This T cell receptor (beta chain) was obtained from a study of T cells after yellow fever vaccination. The study's findings and limits: Clones that expanded after primary vaccination mostly reappeared after the booster (nearly 98% CD4, about 89% CD8). There was a possibility that FACS-sorted repertoires contained abundant clonotypes contaminating from the bulk population.

The V and J ends lost 6 bases and 9 bases respectively, with 9 bases between them. The CDR3 is 11 residues long. Template switching with 5'RACE generated the TCR cDNA and added a universal primer site and UMIs. TCRdb reanalysed the 5' RACE reads using MiXCR and keeps one entry per CDR3 protein. The sample holds under 550,000 distinct CDR3 sequences, about a fifth seen once. This clonotype came up a few times. Its antigen is as yet unknown. The V gene is TRBV12-3 or TRBV12-4, the J gene TRBJ1-3, with D possibly TRBD1 on 5 matching bases. This receptor was identified in a man aged 18 to 29 who received the YFV17D yellow fever vaccine. Material: PBMCs, obtained roughly 20 days after the first yellow fever vaccination. The CDR3 sequence: CASSRGGTIYF. The CDR3 DNA is TGTGCCAGCAGCCGGGGGGGCACCATATATTTT.